One TCR beta chain is described in this entry. Its specificity is unknown. This specimen belongs to a study of T cell responses to AZD1222 COVID-19 vaccine. Study-level results: Repertoires were collected only later (after the peak T cell response had occurred). Spike-specific TCRs gained breadth and depth after people received two AZD1222 doses. Most donors were white British and more were female, and clonal diversity was possibly underestimated.

Between the trimmed V and J ends, which lost 2 bases and 4 bases, there was a span of 14 bases. The CDR3 loop spans 15 amino acids. Germline V gene sequence: CDR1 LGHDT, CDR2 YNNKEL (reference sequence). Some clones are missing from TCRdb's copy, which holds only in-frame ones; the method was immunoSEQ multiplex PCR. The data contain about 86,000 clones, around nine tenths of them seen just once; the ten biggest clones take up less than 8.5%. The chain combines TRBV3-1 (or the pseudogene TRBV3-2) with TRBJ1-1; perhaps TRBD1 as D (6 bases). Sample: peripheral blood, taken 28 days after the second AZD1222 dose. The receptor's source is an adult who received the AZD1222 COVID-19 vaccine. The CDR3 DNA reads TGTGCCAGCAGCCAACAAGGGGGTGGGGCCACTGAAGCTTTCTTT. Its protein product is CASSQQGGGATEAFF.